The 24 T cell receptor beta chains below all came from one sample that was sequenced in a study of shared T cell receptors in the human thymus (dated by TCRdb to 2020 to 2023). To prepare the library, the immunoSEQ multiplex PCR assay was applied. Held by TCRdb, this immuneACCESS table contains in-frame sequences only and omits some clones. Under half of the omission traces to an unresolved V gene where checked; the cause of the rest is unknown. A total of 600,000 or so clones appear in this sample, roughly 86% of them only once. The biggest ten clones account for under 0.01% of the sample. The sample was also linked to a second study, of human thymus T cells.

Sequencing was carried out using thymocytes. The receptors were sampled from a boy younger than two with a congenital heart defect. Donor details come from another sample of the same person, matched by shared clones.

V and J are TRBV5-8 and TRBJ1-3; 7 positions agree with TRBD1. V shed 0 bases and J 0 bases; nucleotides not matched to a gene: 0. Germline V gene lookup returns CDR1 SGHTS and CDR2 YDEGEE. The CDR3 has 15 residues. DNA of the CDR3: TGTGCCAGCAGCTTGGACAGGGGCTCTGGAAACACCATATATTTT. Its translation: CASSLDRGSGNTIYF.

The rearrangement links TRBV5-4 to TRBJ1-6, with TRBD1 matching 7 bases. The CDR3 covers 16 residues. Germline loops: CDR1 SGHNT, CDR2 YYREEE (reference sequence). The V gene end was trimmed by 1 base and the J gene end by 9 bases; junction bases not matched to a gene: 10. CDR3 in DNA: TGTGCCAGCAGCTTGAGCGAAACAGGGGATATTTCACCCCTCCACTTT. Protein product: CASSLSETGDISPLHF.

CDR3 protein: CASSVKQGKNNEKLFF. Written as DNA, the CDR3 is TGTGCCAGCAGCGTAAAACAGGGGAAGAATAATGAAAAACTGTTTTTT. The genes are TRBV28 and TRBJ1-4; the match to TRBD1 covers 7 bases. The J segment lost 4 bases and the V segment lost 6 bases, leaving 11 bases of the junction unmatched. The CDR3 length is 16 residues. The V gene's germline CDR1 is MDHEN and CDR2 SYDVKM.

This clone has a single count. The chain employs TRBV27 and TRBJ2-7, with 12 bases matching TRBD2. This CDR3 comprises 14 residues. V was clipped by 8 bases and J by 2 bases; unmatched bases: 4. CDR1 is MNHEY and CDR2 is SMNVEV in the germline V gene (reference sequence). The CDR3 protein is CASGTSGGTYEQYF. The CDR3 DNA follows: TGTGCCAGCGGAACTAGCGGGGGGACCTACGAGCAGTACTTC.

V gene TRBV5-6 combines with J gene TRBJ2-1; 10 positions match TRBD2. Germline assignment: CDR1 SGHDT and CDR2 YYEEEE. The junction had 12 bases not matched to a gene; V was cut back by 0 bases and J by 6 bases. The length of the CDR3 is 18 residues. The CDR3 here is CASSLVGVRTSGFNEQFF. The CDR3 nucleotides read TGTGCCAGCAGCTTGGTAGGGGTAAGGACTAGCGGCTTCAATGAGCAGTTCTTC.

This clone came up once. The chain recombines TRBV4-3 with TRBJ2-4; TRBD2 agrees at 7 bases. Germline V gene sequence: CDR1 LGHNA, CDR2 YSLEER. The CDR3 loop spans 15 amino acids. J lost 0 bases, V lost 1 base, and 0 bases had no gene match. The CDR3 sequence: CASSQVAGAKNIQYF. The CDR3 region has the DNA TGCGCCAGCAGCCAAGTAGCGGGAGCCAAAAACATTCAGTACTTC.

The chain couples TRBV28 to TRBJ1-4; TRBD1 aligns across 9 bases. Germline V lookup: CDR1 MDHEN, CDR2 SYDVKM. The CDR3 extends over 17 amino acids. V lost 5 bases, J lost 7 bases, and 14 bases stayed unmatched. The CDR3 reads CASSPDRGALTGEKLFF. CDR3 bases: TGTGCCAGCAGTCCCGACAGGGGGGCATTAACGGGTGAAAAACTGTTTTTT.

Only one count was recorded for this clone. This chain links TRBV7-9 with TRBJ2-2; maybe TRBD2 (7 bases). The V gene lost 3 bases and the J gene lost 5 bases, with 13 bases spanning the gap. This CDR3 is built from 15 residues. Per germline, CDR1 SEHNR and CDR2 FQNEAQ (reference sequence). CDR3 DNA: TGTGCCAGCAGCTTGAGGGGGGGTCATACCGGGGAGCTGTTTTTT. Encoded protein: CASSLRGGHTGELFF.

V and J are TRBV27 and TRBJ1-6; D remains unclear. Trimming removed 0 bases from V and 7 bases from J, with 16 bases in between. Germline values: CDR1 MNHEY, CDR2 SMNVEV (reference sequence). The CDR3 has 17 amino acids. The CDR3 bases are TGTGCCAGCAGTTTATCGGAGTCCCCCATGGTGAATTCACCCCTCCACTTT. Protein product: CASSLSESPMVNSPLHF.

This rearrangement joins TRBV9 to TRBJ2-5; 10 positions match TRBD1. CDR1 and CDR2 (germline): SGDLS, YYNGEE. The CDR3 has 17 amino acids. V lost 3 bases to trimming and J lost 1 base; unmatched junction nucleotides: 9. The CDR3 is CASSGTGGETSQETQYF. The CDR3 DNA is TGTGCCAGCAGCGGGACAGGGGGAGAAACTAGCCAAGAGACCCAGTACTTC.

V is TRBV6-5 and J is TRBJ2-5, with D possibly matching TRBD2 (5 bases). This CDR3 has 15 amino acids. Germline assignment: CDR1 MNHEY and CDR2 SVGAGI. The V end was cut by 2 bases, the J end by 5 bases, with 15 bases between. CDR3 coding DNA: TGTGCCAGCAGTTACATGGGCGGGTTGTGGGAGACCCAGTACTTC. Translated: CASSYMGGLWETQYF.

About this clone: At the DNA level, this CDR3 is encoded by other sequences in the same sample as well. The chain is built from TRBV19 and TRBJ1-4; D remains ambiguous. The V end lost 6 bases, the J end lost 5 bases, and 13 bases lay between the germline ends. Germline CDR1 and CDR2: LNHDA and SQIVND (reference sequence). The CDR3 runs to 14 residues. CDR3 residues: CASRPGQRNEKLFF. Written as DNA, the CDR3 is TGTGCCAGTAGACCGGGCCAGCGGAATGAAAAACTGTTTTTT.

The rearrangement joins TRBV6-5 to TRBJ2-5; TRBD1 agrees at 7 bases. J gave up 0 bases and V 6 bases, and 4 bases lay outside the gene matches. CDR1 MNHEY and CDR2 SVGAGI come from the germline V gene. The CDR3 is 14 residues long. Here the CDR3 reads CASRMGQNQETQYF. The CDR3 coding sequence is TGTGCCAGCAGAATGGGACAGAACCAAGAGACCCAGTACTTC.

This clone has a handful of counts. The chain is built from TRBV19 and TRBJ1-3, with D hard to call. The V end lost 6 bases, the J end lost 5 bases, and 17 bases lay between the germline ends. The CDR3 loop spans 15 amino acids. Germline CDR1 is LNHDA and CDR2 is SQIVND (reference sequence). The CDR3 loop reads CASRPPGGLRNTIYF. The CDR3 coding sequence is TGTGCCAGTAGGCCGCCTGGCGGGTTGCGAAACACCATATATTTT.

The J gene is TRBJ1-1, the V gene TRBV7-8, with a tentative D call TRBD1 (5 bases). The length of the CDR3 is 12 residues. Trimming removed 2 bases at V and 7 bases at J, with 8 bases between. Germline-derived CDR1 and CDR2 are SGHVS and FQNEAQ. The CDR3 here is CASSLLGGEAFF. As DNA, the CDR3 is TGTGCCAGCAGCTTATTGGGGGGTGAAGCTTTCTTT.

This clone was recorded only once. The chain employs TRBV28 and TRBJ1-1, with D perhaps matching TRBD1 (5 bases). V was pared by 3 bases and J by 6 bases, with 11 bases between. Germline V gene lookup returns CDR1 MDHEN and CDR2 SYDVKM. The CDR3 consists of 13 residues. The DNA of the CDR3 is TGTGCCAGCAGTTTTTTACAGGCAGCTGAAGCTTTCTTT. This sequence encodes CASSFLQAAEAFF.

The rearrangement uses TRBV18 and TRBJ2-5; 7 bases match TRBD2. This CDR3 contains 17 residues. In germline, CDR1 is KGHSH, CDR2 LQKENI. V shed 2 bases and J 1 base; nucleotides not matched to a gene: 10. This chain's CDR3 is CASSPFERGALQETQYF. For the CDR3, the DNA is TGTGCCAGCTCACCATTCGAGCGGGGAGCGCTCCAAGAGACCCAGTACTTC.

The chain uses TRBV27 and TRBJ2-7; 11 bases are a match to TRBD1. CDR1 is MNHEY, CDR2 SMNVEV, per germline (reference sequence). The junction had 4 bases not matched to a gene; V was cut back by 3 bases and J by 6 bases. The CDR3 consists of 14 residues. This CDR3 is CASSFGQGAFEQYF. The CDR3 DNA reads TGTGCCAGCAGTTTCGGACAGGGGGCGTTCGAGCAGTACTTC.

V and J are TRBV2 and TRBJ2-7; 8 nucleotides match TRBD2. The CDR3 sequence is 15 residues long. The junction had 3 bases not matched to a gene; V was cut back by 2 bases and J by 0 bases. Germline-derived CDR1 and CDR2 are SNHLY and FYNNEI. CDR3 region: CASSEKAGDSYEQYF. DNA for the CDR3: TGTGCCAGCAGTGAAAAAGCGGGGGACTCCTACGAGCAGTACTTC.

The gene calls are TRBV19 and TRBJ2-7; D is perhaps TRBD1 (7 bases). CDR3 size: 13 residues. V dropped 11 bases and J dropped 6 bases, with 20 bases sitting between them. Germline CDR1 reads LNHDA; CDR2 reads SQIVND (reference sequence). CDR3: CAAGGPALSEQYF. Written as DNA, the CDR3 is TGTGCCGCAGGGGGGCCGGCCTTGAGCGAGCAGTACTTC.

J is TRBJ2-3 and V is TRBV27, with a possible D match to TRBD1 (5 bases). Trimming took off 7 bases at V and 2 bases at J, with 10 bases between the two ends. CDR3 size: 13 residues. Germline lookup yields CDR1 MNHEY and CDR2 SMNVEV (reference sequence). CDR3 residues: CASKQEYTDTQYF. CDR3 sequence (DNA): TGTGCCAGCAAACAGGAGTACACAGATACGCAGTATTTT.

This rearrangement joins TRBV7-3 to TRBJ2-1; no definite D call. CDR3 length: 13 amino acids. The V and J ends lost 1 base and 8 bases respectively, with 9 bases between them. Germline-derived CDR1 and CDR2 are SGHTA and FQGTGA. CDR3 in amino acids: CASSLRLDHEQFF. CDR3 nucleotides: TGTGCCAGCAGCTTAAGGCTAGATCATGAGCAGTTCTTC.

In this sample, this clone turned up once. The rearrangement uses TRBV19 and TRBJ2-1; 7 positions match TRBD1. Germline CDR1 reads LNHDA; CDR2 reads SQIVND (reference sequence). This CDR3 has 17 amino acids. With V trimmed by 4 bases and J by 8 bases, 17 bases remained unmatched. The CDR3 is CASSTRQGKGPRDEQFF. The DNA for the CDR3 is TGTGCCAGTAGTACCCGACAGGGAAAAGGGCCTAGGGATGAGCAGTTCTTC.

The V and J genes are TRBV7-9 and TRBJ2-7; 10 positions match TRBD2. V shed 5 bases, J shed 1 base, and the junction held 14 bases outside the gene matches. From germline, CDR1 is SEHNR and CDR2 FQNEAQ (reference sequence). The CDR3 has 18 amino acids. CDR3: CASSHPPFSGGPSYEQYF. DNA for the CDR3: TGTGCCAGCAGCCACCCCCCCTTTAGCGGGGGGCCTTCCTACGAGCAGTACTTC. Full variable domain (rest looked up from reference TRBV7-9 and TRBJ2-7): DTGVSQNPRHKITKRGQNVTFRCDPISEHNRLYWYRQTLGQGPEFLTYFQNEAQLEKSRLLSDRFSAERPKGSFSTLEIQRTEQGDSAMYLCASSHPPFSGGPSYEQYFGPGTRLTVT.